Below, 30 T cell receptor beta chains from the same sample are listed, as sequenced in a study of blood T cell repertoires in COVID-19. Clones were read by immunoSEQ multiplex PCR, and TCRdb kept only the in-frame ones, dropping some. The sample contains over 95,000 clones, roughly 82% of which appear only once. Sequencing was done on a sample of peripheral blood. These receptors all stem from a woman aged 40 to 50 with acute or convalescent COVID-19.

In its sample, this clone was seen a few times. The chain links TRBV5-1 to TRBJ1-1; possible D gene TRBD1, 5 bases. CDR1 is SGHRS and CDR2 is YFSETQ in the germline V gene. The CDR3 is made up of 16 amino acids. Trimming stripped 0 bases from V and 5 bases from J, with 17 bases between. The CDR3 nucleotides read TGCGCCAGCAGCTTGGCGGGGGAGGGAATAGGGACTGAAGCTTTCTTT. Translating gives CASSLAGEGIGTEAFF.

This chain links TRBV3-1 (or the pseudogene TRBV3-2) with TRBJ1-2; D gene ambiguous. Looked up from germline, CDR1 is LGHDT and CDR2 is YNNKEL (reference sequence). Trimming removed 2 bases from V and 3 bases from J, with 7 bases in between. CDR3 length equals 13 residues. The CDR3 DNA follows: TGTGCCAGCAGCCAAAGAGGGTACTATGGCTACACCTTC. Translating gives CASSQRGYYGYTF.

This chain uses TRBV21-1 with TRBJ1-1. TRBV21-1 counts as a pseudogene. The CDR3 is made up of 10 amino acids. The CDR3 bases are TGTGCCAGTTACCGACTAGAAGCTTTCTTT. Protein sequence: CASYRLEAFF.

This rearrangement joins TRBV6-5 to TRBJ1-2; 7 bases align to TRBD1. Germline-derived CDR1 and CDR2 are MNHEY and SVGAGI. V dropped 10 bases and J dropped 7; count of bases not matched to a gene: 9. This CDR3 contains 12 residues. The chain's CDR3 is CATGPNRGGYTF. DNA for the CDR3: TGTGCCACCGGGCCAAACAGGGGTGGCTACACCTTC.

As concerns this clone: Other DNA sequences within the sample encode an identical CDR3. The CDR3 reads CASSEYRGNTIYF. CDR3 DNA: TGCGCCAGCAGTGAGTACAGAGGAAACACCATATATTTT. The chain couples TRBV10-1 to TRBJ1-3, with unresolved D. CDR3 length: 13 residues. V shed 1 base and J shed 4 bases, with 5 bases lying between them. Germline loops: CDR1 WNHNN, CDR2 SYGVQD (reference sequence).

The chain carries TRBV2 and TRBJ2-7; D may be TRBD2 (5 bases). The germline V and J ends were trimmed by 4 bases and 3 bases, with 10 bases remaining between them. CDR1 SNHLY and CDR2 FYNNEI come from the germline V gene. The CDR3 contains 13 residues. CDR3 sequence: CASSVMRVYEQYF. As DNA, the CDR3 is TGTGCCAGCAGTGTCATGCGGGTCTACGAGCAGTACTTC.

J is TRBJ2-3 and V is TRBV11-2, with 9 bases lining up with TRBD1. The V and J ends lost 5 bases and 2 bases, in that order; junction bases with no gene match: 8. This CDR3 comprises 16 residues. CDR1 and CDR2 from the germline V gene are SGHAT and FQNNGV. The CDR3 DNA is TGTGCCAGCAGCGCAGGACAGGGGAGGTCCACAGATACGCAGTATTTT. The encoded protein is CASSAGQGRSTDTQYF.

The V and J genes are TRBV6-1 and TRBJ1-1; D perhaps matches TRBD1 (6 bases). V lost 3 bases, J lost 1 base, and 18 bases lay in between. Germline V gene sequence: CDR1 MNHNS, CDR2 SASEGT. CDR3 length: 17 residues. In DNA, the CDR3 is TGTGCCAGCAGTGACTTCAAAACAGGGTATACGAACACTGAAGCTTTCTTT. This encodes CASSDFKTGYTNTEAFF.

The V and J genes are TRBV19 and TRBJ1-1; 8 bases match TRBD1. Trimming at V came to 4 bases and at J to 5 bases, leaving 6 bases not matched to a gene. CDR3 length equals 14 residues. The V gene's germline CDR1 is LNHDA and CDR2 SQIVND (reference sequence). The CDR3: CASSNRDRLTEAFF. CDR3 bases: TGTGCCAGTAGTAACCGGGACAGGTTGACTGAAGCTTTCTTT.

The V call is TRBV5-8, the J call TRBJ1-2; D unresolved. Germline V gene sequence: CDR1 SGHTS, CDR2 YDEGEE. The V and J ends lost 4 bases and 5 bases respectively, with 15 bases between them. The CDR3 has 14 residues. The CDR3 DNA is TGTGCCAGCAGCGTTACCGGGGTCTTTTATGGCTACACCTTC. Translating it yields CASSVTGVFYGYTF. The full variable domain, completed using reference TRBV5-8 and TRBJ1-2, is EAGVTQSPTHLIKTRGQQATLRCSPISGHTSVYWYQQALGLGLQFLLWYDEGEERNRGNFPPRFSGRQFPNYSSELNVNALELEDSALYLCASSVTGVFYGYTFGSGTRLTVV.

The chain is built from TRBV11-2 and TRBJ2-4, with 11 bases aligning to TRBD2. The CDR3 covers 17 residues. Unmatched junction bases numbered 8, after V lost 1 base and J lost 6 bases. Germline loops: CDR1 SGHAT, CDR2 FQNNGV. The CDR3 reads CASSLAPSGGTRNIQYF. As DNA, the CDR3 is TGTGCCAGCAGCTTAGCTCCTAGCGGGGGGACAAGAAACATTCAGTACTTC. The entire variable domain, with the rest obtained from reference TRBV11-2 and TRBJ2-4, is as follows: EAGVAQSPRYKIIEKRQSVAFWCNPISGHATLYWYQQILGQGPKLLIQFQNNGVVDDSQLPKDRFSAERLKGVDSTLKIQPAKLEDSAVYLCASSLAPSGGTRNIQYFGAGTRLSVL.

The chain couples TRBV2 to TRBJ1-5; the D gene is possibly TRBD1 (6 bases). CDR3 length: 14 residues. Germline lookup yields CDR1 SNHLY and CDR2 FYNNEI. V was trimmed by 0 bases and J by 6 bases, leaving 9 bases between them. The CDR3 loop reads CASSEAPGAQPQHF. CDR3 nucleotide sequence: TGTGCCAGCAGTGAAGCACCAGGGGCTCAGCCCCAGCATTTT. Combining the CDR3 with reference TRBV2 and TRBJ1-5 gives the whole variable domain EPEVTQTPSHQVTQMGQEVILRCVPISNHLYFYWYRQILGQKVEFLVSFYNNEISEKSEIFDDQFSVERPDGSNFTLKIRSTKLEDSAMYFCASSEAPGAQPQHFGDGTRLSIL.

This clone has just a few counts. V is TRBV7-6 and J is TRBJ1-4; TRBD1 might be the D (6 bases). The length of the CDR3 is 15 residues. Trimming pared 5 bases from V and 7 bases from J, leaving 17 bases between. The germline CDR1 and CDR2 sequences are SGHVS and FNYEAQ. DNA of the CDR3: TGTGCCAGCAGCCCCCAAGAGGGGGGGGTTGAAAAACTGTTTTTT. It codes for CASSPQEGGVEKLFF. Looking up the rest from reference TRBV7-6 and TRBJ1-4 gives the full variable domain: GAGVSQSPRYKVTKRGQDVALRCDPISGHVSLYWYRQALGQGPEFLTYFNYEAQQDKSGLPNDRFSAERPEGSISTLTIQRTEQRDSAMYRCASSPQEGGVEKLFFGSGTQLSVL.

The chain has TRBV7-3 and TRBJ2-7; D is undetermined. V lost 6 bases and J 5 bases, leaving 17 bases between the germline ends. Germline loops: CDR1 SGHTA, CDR2 FQGTGA. The CDR3 is made up of 14 amino acids. CDR3 protein: CASSLFGRKDEQYF. The CDR3 nucleotides read TGTGCCAGCAGTTTGTTCGGCAGGAAGGACGAGCAGTACTTC.

This clone was observed a handful of times. The chain employs TRBV9 and TRBJ2-3; tentatively, D is TRBD1 (7 bases). Germline lookup yields CDR1 SGDLS and CDR2 YYNGEE. Trimming took 0 bases from V and 6 from J, leaving 20 bases between them. This CDR3 has 17 amino acids. Here the CDR3 DNA reads TGTGCCAGCAGCGTAGGTGGTCAGGGGGGATTACTTGATACGCAGTATTTT. Protein sequence: CASSVGGQGGLLDTQYF.

The count of this clone is one. The genes are TRBV6-1 and TRBJ1-1; D gene ambiguous. Trimming shortened V by 2 bases and J by 3 bases, and 7 bases separated the two germline ends. This CDR3 has 13 residues. Per the germline V gene, CDR1 is MNHNS and CDR2 is SASEGT. This CDR3 reads CASSESYDTEAFF. The CDR3 nucleotides read TGTGCCAGCAGTGAAAGCTACGACACTGAAGCTTTCTTT.

V gene TRBV11-3 combines with J gene TRBJ2-7; TRBD1 matches at 10 bases. Germline trimming cut 5 bases from V and 0 bases from J; bases unmatched to any gene: 4. The CDR3 consists of 15 residues. CDR1 is SGHNT, CDR2 YENEEA, per germline. Here the CDR3 reads CASSQRDRGSYEQYF. CDR3 DNA: TGTGCCAGCAGCCAACGGGACAGGGGCTCCTACGAGCAGTACTTC.

The chain employs TRBV4-1 and TRBJ1-6; 8 nucleotides match TRBD1. CDR1 and CDR2 (germline): MGHRA, YSYEKL. The CDR3 runs to 17 residues. V shed 0 bases, J shed 7 bases, and the junction held 8 bases outside the gene matches. The CDR3 region is CASSQEPTGGPNSPLHF. The CDR3 nucleotides read TGCGCCAGCAGCCAAGAACCAACAGGGGGTCCAAATTCACCCCTCCACTTT.

The chain carries TRBV5-1 and TRBJ1-4, with D perhaps TRBD1 (5 bases). This CDR3 is built from 14 residues. Germline lookup yields CDR1 SGHRS and CDR2 YFSETQ. The V gene lost 4 bases and the J gene lost 3 bases, with 10 bases spanning the gap. CDR3 bases: TGCGCCAGCAGCCTCAGGGCAGCTAATGAAAAACTGTTTTTT. It specifies CASSLRAANEKLFF.

This clone appeared many times. This chain uses TRBV19 with TRBJ2-7, with TRBD1 matching over 9 bases. Germline values: CDR1 LNHDA, CDR2 SQIVND (reference sequence). V lost 7 bases, J lost 1 base, and 8 bases stayed unmatched. The length of the CDR3 is 15 residues. CDR3 DNA sequence: TGTGCCAGTACTCTTACCGGGACAGGGTCCTACGAGCAGTACTTC. It is translated as CASTLTGTGSYEQYF.

The chain is built from TRBV19 and TRBJ1-2; 8 bases align to TRBD1. The CDR3 contains 15 residues. In germline, CDR1 is LNHDA, CDR2 SQIVND (reference sequence). V shed 3 bases, J shed 8 bases, and the junction held 11 bases outside the gene matches. In nucleotides, the CDR3 is TGTGCCAGTAGTATCTCGGGACAGGTCGCTCCGGGCTACACCTTC. Translated, it gives CASSISGQVAPGYTF. Filled out from reference TRBV19 and TRBJ1-2, the complete variable domain reads DGGITQSPKYLFRKEGQNVTLSCEQNLNHDAMYWYRQDPGQGLRLIYYSQIVNDFQKGDIAEGYSVSREKKESFPLTVTSAQKNPTAFYLCASSISGQVAPGYTFGSGTRLTVV.

In DNA, the CDR3 is TGTGCCAGTGTCCGAGGGAGGTCGACCTACAATGAGCAGTTCTTC. It is translated as CASVRGRSTYNEQFF. J is TRBJ2-1 and V is TRBV5-8, with a tentative D call TRBD2 (6 bases). Germline CDR1 is SGHTS and CDR2 is YDEGEE. V was cut by 8 bases and J by 2 bases, with 17 bases left in between. The CDR3 has 15 amino acids.

In its sample, this clone was seen once. The chain is built from TRBV5-4 and TRBJ2-3; 11 bases align to TRBD2. V lost 2 bases, J lost 6 bases, and 8 bases stayed unmatched. The CDR3 length is 16 residues. The germline gives CDR1 SGHNT, CDR2 YYREEE (reference sequence). The CDR3 DNA follows: TGTGCCAGCAGCTTCGTAGCGGGGGGGCCTGGGGATACGCAGTATTTT. Protein: CASSFVAGGPGDTQYF.

The chain joins TRBV4-1 to TRBJ2-1; D perhaps matches TRBD2 (5 bases). CDR1 is MGHRA, CDR2 YSYEKL, per germline. The CDR3 has 15 amino acids. Between the trimmed V and J ends, which lost 4 bases and 4 bases, there was a span of 14 bases. CDR3 in amino acids: CASSLFAGPYNEQFF. The CDR3 coding sequence is TGCGCCAGCAGCCTTTTCGCGGGTCCTTACAATGAGCAGTTCTTC.

This chain uses TRBV18 with TRBJ2-2; D gene uncertain. Between the trimmed V and J ends, which lost 2 bases and 6 bases, there was a span of 10 bases. Germline values: CDR1 KGHSH, CDR2 LQKENI. CDR3 length: 14 amino acids. The CDR3 DNA reads TGTGCCAGCTCACCATCCCGGTCCCCCGGGGAGCTGTTTTTT. This codes for CASSPSRSPGELFF.

This chain connects TRBV30 to TRBJ1-3, with no clear D. The CDR3 is made up of 15 amino acids. Trimming removed 0 bases from V and 3 bases from J, with 12 bases in between. Germline CDR1 GTSNPN, CDR2 SVGIG (reference sequence). CDR3 DNA sequence: TGTGCCTGGAGTGTACACATTTCCTTTGGAAACACCATATATTTT. It is translated as CAWSVHISFGNTIYF.

V and J are TRBV19 and TRBJ1-1, with a possible D match to TRBD1 (5 bases). V was trimmed by 3 bases and J by 0 bases, leaving 8 bases between them. The CDR3 totals 14 residues. Germline V gene sequence: CDR1 LNHDA, CDR2 SQIVND (reference sequence). CDR3 sequence: CASSISGLNTEAFF. CDR3 nucleotides: TGTGCCAGTAGTATTTCAGGGTTGAACACTGAAGCTTTCTTT.

This clone was detected only a few times. The V call is TRBV2, the J call TRBJ1-5, with D possibly TRBD1 on 6 matching bases. The germline CDR1 and CDR2 sequences are SNHLY and FYNNEI. The CDR3 length is 14 residues. Trimming pared 2 bases from V and 4 bases from J, leaving 9 bases between. This CDR3 is CASSEFGTNQPQHF. The DNA of the CDR3 is TGTGCCAGCAGTGAATTCGGGACAAATCAGCCCCAGCATTTT. Full variable domain (rest looked up from reference TRBV2 and TRBJ1-5): EPEVTQTPSHQVTQMGQEVILRCVPISNHLYFYWYRQILGQKVEFLVSFYNNEISEKSEIFDDQFSVERPDGSNFTLKIRSTKLEDSAMYFCASSEFGTNQPQHFGDGTRLSIL.

This rearrangement joins TRBV5-1 to TRBJ2-4; tentatively, D is TRBD1 (5 bases). Trimming left V 5 bases short and J 8 bases short, with 14 bases between. The CDR3 totals 13 residues. Germline CDR1 SGHRS, CDR2 YFSETQ. The CDR3 spells CASREGVVDIQYF. Here the CDR3 DNA reads TGCGCCAGCAGAGAAGGGGTCGTGGACATTCAGTACTTC.

V and J are TRBV7-2 and TRBJ1-1; D perhaps matches TRBD1 (5 bases). The germline CDR1 and CDR2 sequences are SGHTA and FQGNSA. There are 13 residues in the CDR3. Trimming pared 1 base from V and 6 bases from J, leaving 9 bases between. The CDR3 spells CASSLVGGAEAFF. For the CDR3, the DNA is TGTGCCAGCAGCTTAGTGGGGGGTGCTGAAGCTTTCTTT.